This is a list of T cell receptor beta chains from one sample in a study of blood T cells in healthy people across ages. Using its own MiXCR run on the 5' RACE reads, TCRdb lists one record per CDR3 protein. The sample consists of more than 550,000 distinct CDR3 sequences, about 20% of them appearing once. Specimen: blood. The source of these receptors is a man in his sixties or seventies in good health. Each CDR3 is given with its conserved first and last residue. Each record gives: J gene, D gene, clone size, V gene, CDR3 DNA, CDR3 protein. A D gene is named only where the DNA matches it firmly. Clone size is shown for a subset of rows, as once, few, many or a class of expanded clone.

J: TRBJ2-1; D: TRBD2; size: NA; V: TRBV7-9; DNA: TGTGCCAGCACCCTAACTCTAGCGGGAGGACTTGAGCAGTTCTTC; CDR3: CASTLTLAGGLEQFF
J: TRBJ2-2; D: TRBD2; size: NA; V: TRBV28; DNA: TGTGCCAGCAGTTTCAGCGGGGGGAATGTCGGGGAGCTGTTTTTT; CDR3: CASSFSGGNVGELFF
J: TRBJ1-3; D: NA; size: NA; V: TRBV7-8; DNA: TGTGCCAGCAGCTTAGCCAGGTCCGGAAACCCCATATATTTT; CDR3: CASSLARSGNPIYF
J: TRBJ2-1; D: TRBD1; size: NA; V: TRBV10-1; DNA: TGCGCCAGCAGCCCCAACCGGGACAGGGAGCAGTTCTTC; CDR3: CASSPNRDREQFF
J: TRBJ1-1; D: NA; size: NA; V: TRBV11-2; DNA: TGTGCCAGCAGCCCCGACCGGGCTGAAGCTTTCTTT; CDR3: CASSPDRAEAFF
J: TRBJ1-1; D: NA; size: NA; V: TRBV5-1; DNA: TGCGCCAGCACCCCAAGAGGGCCCACTGAAGCTTTCTTT; CDR3: CASTPRGPTEAFF
J: TRBJ2-3; D: TRBD2; size: few; V: TRBV7-3; DNA: TGTGCCAGCAGCGCCAGCGGGATTAGAGATACGCAGTATTTT; CDR3: CASSASGIRDTQYF
J: TRBJ2-5; D: NA; size: few; V: TRBV30; DNA: TGTGCCTGGAATTCAGGGACGGCGACCCAGTACTTC; CDR3: CAWNSGTATQYF
J: TRBJ1-4; D: NA; size: NA; V: TRBV14; DNA: TGTGCCAGCAGCCAAGACCCCCGGGGTGGAAAACTGTTTTTT; CDR3: CASSQDPRGGKLFF
J: TRBJ2-1; D: NA; size: NA; V: TRBV10-2; DNA: TGCGCCAGCAGTCCCGAGCCTCGATACAATGAGCAGTTCTTC; CDR3: CASSPEPRYNEQFF
J: TRBJ2-5; D: NA; size: few; V: TRBV5-1; DNA: TGCGCCAGCAGCTTTGGGCCGGGGGCTACCCAAGAGACCCAGTACTTC; CDR3: CASSFGPGATQETQYF
J: TRBJ2-1; D: NA; size: many; V: TRBV2; DNA: TGTGCCAGCATAAGGGGTCGTGGGGGTCGAAATGAGCAGTTCTTC; CDR3: CASIRGRGGRNEQFF
J: TRBJ2-1; D: NA; size: NA; V: TRBV6-2/TRBV6-3; DNA: TGTGCCAGCAGTTACATGTTAAATGAGCAGTTCTTC; CDR3: CASSYMLNEQFF
J: TRBJ2-5; D: NA; size: NA; V: TRBV13; DNA: TGTGCCAGCAGCTTAGCCCTGGCTGAAGGCGAGAAAGAGACCCAGTACTTC; CDR3: CASSLALAEGEKETQYF
J: TRBJ1-1; D: NA; size: NA; V: TRBV20-1; DNA: TGCAGTGCTAGACCTCTAGAAGGGTTTTACACTGAAGCTTTCTTT; CDR3: CSARPLEGFYTEAFF
J: TRBJ1-1; D: NA; size: few; V: TRBV6-2/TRBV6-3; DNA: TGTGCCAGCAATCGGGGACTGAACACTGAAGCTTTCTTT; CDR3: CASNRGLNTEAFF
J: TRBJ2-2; D: NA; size: few; V: TRBV19; DNA: TGTGCCAGTACGGGCTGGGGATCCACCGGGGAGCTGTTTTTT; CDR3: CASTGWGSTGELFF
J: TRBJ2-4; D: NA; size: NA; V: TRBV24-1; DNA: TGTGCCACCAGTGACCCCAACGATCGGGGGGCCCAAAACATTCAGTACTTC; CDR3: CATSDPNDRGAQNIQYF
J: TRBJ2-1; D: NA; size: NA; V: TRBV12-3/TRBV12-4; DNA: TGTGCCAGCAGTTCGAGGGGGGGCCGTTTTGATGAGCAGTTCTTC; CDR3: CASSSRGGRFDEQFF
J: TRBJ2-2; D: TRBD1; size: few; V: TRBV12-3/TRBV12-4; DNA: TGTGCCAGCAGGCCTAGTCCGGGACAGGGTCTCAACACCGGGGAGCTGTTTTTT; CDR3: CASRPSPGQGLNTGELFF
J: TRBJ1-2; D: NA; size: NA; V: TRBV18; DNA: TGTGCCAGCTCACCAGCAGGGGCAGGTGGCTACACCTTC; CDR3: CASSPAGAGGYTF
J: TRBJ1-2; D: NA; size: NA; V: TRBV3-1; DNA: TGTGCCAGCAGCCAAGGCAATACGGGTCCCCTTGGGGGCTACACCTTC; CDR3: CASSQGNTGPLGGYTF
J: TRBJ2-5; D: TRBD1; size: NA; V: TRBV5-1; DNA: TGCGCCAGCAGCTTCGGGACAGACCAAGAGACCCAGTATTTC; CDR3: CASSFGTDQETQYF
J: TRBJ2-5; D: NA; size: few; V: TRBV18; DNA: TGTGCCAGCTCACCAATGGGGCAAGAGACCCAGTACTTC; CDR3: CASSPMGQETQYF
J: TRBJ1-1; D: NA; size: few; V: TRBV7-8; DNA: TGTGCCAGCAGCTTACTTACCGGGGGCCAAATGAACACTGAAGCTTTCTTT; CDR3: CASSLLTGGQMNTEAFF
J: TRBJ1-3; D: NA; size: many; V: TRBV10-3; DNA: TGTGCCATCAGTCAACAGGACCCTTTCTACGGAAACACCATATATTTT; CDR3: CAISQQDPFYGNTIYF
J: TRBJ2-1; D: TRBD2; size: many; V: TRBV12-3/TRBV12-4; DNA: TGTGCCACCACGTCGGGACTAGTCGCTGTTCATGAGCAGTTCTTC; CDR3: CATTSGLVAVHEQFF
J: TRBJ1-2; D: NA; size: few; V: TRBV4-3; DNA: TGCGCCAGCAGCCAAGATTCCCTCGGGAAGGGGGACTATGGCTACACCTTC; CDR3: CASSQDSLGKGDYGYTF
J: TRBJ2-5; D: TRBD2; size: NA; V: TRBV5-1; DNA: TGCGCCAGCAGCCTAACCGGGACTAGCGATTTTCAAGAGGCCCAGTACTTC; CDR3: CASSLTGTSDFQEAQYF
J: TRBJ2-1; D: NA; size: few; V: TRBV20-1; DNA: TGCAGTGCTACGGACGGGTGGAATGAGCAGTTCTTC; CDR3: CSATDGWNEQFF
J: TRBJ1-4; D: NA; size: NA; V: TRBV28; DNA: TGTGCCAGCAGTGGGGTGCCGACTAATGAAAAACTGTTTTTT; CDR3: CASSGVPTNEKLFF
J: TRBJ2-3; D: NA; size: NA; V: TRBV18; DNA: TGTGCCAGCTCACCGCCTAGCGAACCAGATACGCAGTATTTT; CDR3: CASSPPSEPDTQYF
J: TRBJ2-3; D: NA; size: few; V: TRBV7-2; DNA: TGTGCCAGCAGCATATCCCTGAGGGATACGCAGTATTTT; CDR3: CASSISLRDTQYF
J: TRBJ2-3; D: NA; size: NA; V: TRBV9; DNA: TGTGCCAGCACCGCCCGGGGACCGGCAGATACGCAGTATTTT; CDR3: CASTARGPADTQYF
J: TRBJ2-1; D: NA; size: NA; V: TRBV5-1; DNA: TGCGCCAGCAATCCGGACGGGGACAATGAGCAGTCCTTC; CDR3: CASNPDGDNEQSF
J: TRBJ2-3; D: TRBD2; size: NA; V: TRBV7-2; DNA: TGTGCCAGCAACATGGGGAGAGTAGCGGGGGGCGATACGCAGTATTTT; CDR3: CASNMGRVAGGDTQYF
J: TRBJ2-3; D: NA; size: few; V: TRBV12-3/TRBV12-4; DNA: TGTGCCAGCAGTATACCAGGGGCGACTCGGGATACGCAGTATTTT; CDR3: CASSIPGATRDTQYF
J: TRBJ1-2; D: NA; size: few; V: TRBV12-3/TRBV12-4; DNA: TGTGCCAGCAGTGCCCGGACTGGCTATGGCTACACCTTC; CDR3: CASSARTGYGYTF
J: TRBJ2-5; D: TRBD2; size: NA; V: TRBV2; DNA: TGTGCCATCTCCACGGGGGGAGGGATCCAAGAGACCCAGTACTTC; CDR3: CAISTGGGIQETQYF